This TCR beta chain was identified during a study of cytomegalovirus exposure and HLA in healthy donors. The study, taken as a whole, reports: A later analysis linked a missense variant in DCLRE1C to the trimming of TCR beta V and J genes. HLA alleles were associated with 18,000 or so TCR beta sequences in a later analysis at 0.05 false discovery rate. Researchers catalogued 164 TCR beta chains as cytomegalovirus-associated.

This clone was counted a few times. Its antigen remains unknown. The PCR ran on 60 Vbeta and 13 Jbeta primers. The data were produced by immunoSEQ multiplex PCR, yet TCRdb's version contains in-frame clones alone and is incomplete. The sample carries about 130,000 clones, 80% recorded once. Sequencing was carried out using PBMCs. The TCR comes from a man younger than 40 in good health and CMV-seropositive.

This CDR3 reads CASSIGGGEAEAFF. The CDR3 bases are TGTGCCAGTAGTATAGGAGGGGGTGAAGCTGAAGCTTTCTTT. The V and J genes are TRBV19 and TRBJ1-1; TRBD1 might be the D (6 bases). This CDR3 spans 14 amino acids. In germline, CDR1 is LNHDA, CDR2 SQIVND (reference sequence). V was trimmed by 1 base and J by 6 bases, leaving 12 bases between them.